This T cell receptor (beta chain) stems from a study of siplizumab effects on memory and regulatory T cells. Findings and caveats of the study: Researchers could map only a minor fraction of alloreactive clones to unstimulated subsets. The apparent diversity of naive T cells exceeded that of memory cells, and naive T cells seemed to make a major contribution to the alloresponse.

V lost 6 bases and J 3 bases, leaving 15 bases between the germline ends. The length of the CDR3 is 14 residues. The germline V gene encodes CDR1 SGHAT and CDR2 FQNNGV. For every sample, 100,000 or so TCR templates were assayed. Using immunoSEQ multiplex PCR, the repertoire was profiled, and TCRdb retains in-frame clones only, with some absent. This table has some 100,000 clones, more than 85% appearing once. Remarks on this clone: Its antigen is still unknown.

The source of this sequence is a human donor in good health. Some clones in this sample may be carry-over from other donors' samples. The sample was CD4+ T cells sorted from blood. The chain is built from TRBV11-2 and TRBJ2-7, with D perhaps TRBD1 (6 bases). The CDR3 is CASRTGSDVYEQYF. In DNA, the CDR3 is TGTGCCAGCAGAACAGGGTCGGACGTCTACGAGCAGTACTTC.